This T cell receptor (beta chain) derives from a study of technical replicates of blood from a few donors. Trimming shortened V by 1 base and J by 2 bases, and 15 bases separated the two germline ends. The CDR3 spans 16 residues. The V gene's germline CDR1 is SGHDN and CDR2 FVKESK. TCRdb's table, derived via immunoSEQ multiplex PCR, lists solely in-frame clones and lacks some. Of roughly 97,000 clones detected, approximately 96% appear once; the ten largest clones hold about 0.35%. The sequenced sample was T cells isolated from PBMCs. V is TRBV14 and J is TRBJ2-7, with a weak D call TRBD2 (6 bases). This sequence originates from a human donor in good health. CDR3 bases: TGTGCCAGCAGCCAAGTAGGTGGGAGGAGACCCTACGAGCAGTACTTC. Protein: CASSQVGGRRPYEQYF.